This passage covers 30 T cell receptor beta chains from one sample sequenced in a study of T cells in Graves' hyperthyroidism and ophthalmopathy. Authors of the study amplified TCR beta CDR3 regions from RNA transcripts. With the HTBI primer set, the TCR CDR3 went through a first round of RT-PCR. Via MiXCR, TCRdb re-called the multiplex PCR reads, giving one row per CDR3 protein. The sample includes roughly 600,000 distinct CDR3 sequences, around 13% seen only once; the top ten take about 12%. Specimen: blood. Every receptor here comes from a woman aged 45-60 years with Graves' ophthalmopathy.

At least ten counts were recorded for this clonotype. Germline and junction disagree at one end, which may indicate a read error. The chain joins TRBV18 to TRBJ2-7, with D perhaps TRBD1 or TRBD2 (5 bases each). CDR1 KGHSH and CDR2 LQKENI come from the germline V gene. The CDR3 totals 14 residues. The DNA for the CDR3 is TGCGCCAGCAGCCCAGGGACCGCTCGGGGCGAGCAGTACTTC. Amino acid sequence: CASSPGTARGEQYF.

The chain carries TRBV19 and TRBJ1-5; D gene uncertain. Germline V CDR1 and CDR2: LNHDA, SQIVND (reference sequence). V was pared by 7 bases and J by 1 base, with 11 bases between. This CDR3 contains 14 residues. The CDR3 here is CASMTGPSNQPQHF. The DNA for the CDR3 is TGTGCCAGTATGACGGGCCCGAGCAATCAGCCCCAGCATTTT.

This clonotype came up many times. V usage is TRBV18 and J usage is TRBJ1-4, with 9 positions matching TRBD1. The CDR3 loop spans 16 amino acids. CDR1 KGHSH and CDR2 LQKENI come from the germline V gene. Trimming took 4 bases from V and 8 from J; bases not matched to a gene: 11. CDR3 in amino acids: CASSLTGGADGEKLFF. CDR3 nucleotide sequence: TGTGCCAGCTCACTCACAGGGGGCGCGGATGGAGAAAAACTGTTTTTT.

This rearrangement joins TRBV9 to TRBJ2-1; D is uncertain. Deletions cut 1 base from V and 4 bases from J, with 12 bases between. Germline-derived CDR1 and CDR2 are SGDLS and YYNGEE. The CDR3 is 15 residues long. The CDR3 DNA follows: TGTGCCAGCAGCGTAACCCAATTTGGTTACAATGAGCAGTTCTTC. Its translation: CASSVTQFGYNEQFF.

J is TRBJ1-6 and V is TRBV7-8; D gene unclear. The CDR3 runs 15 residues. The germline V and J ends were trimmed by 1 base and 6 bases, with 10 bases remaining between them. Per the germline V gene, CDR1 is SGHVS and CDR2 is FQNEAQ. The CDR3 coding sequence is TGTGCCAGCAGCTTAGGCAGAGCTTCTAATTCACCCCTCCACTTT. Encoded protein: CASSLGRASNSPLHF.

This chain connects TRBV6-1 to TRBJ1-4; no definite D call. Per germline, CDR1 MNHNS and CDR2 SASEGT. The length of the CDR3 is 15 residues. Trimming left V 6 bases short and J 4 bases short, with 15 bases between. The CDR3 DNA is TGTGCCAGCAGCACTACCGGGTTCCTTAATGAAAAACTGTTTTTT. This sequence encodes CASSTTGFLNEKLFF.

This CDR3 reads CASSRDRLDEQFF. Written as DNA, the CDR3 is TGTGCCAGCAGCCGCGACAGGTTAGATGAGCAGTTCTTC. The chain combines TRBV6-1 with TRBJ2-1, with D possibly TRBD1 on 6 matching bases. Trimming took 6 bases from V and 8 from J, leaving 14 bases between them. This CDR3 has 13 amino acids. Germline V gene data show CDR1 as MNHNS and CDR2 as SASEGT.

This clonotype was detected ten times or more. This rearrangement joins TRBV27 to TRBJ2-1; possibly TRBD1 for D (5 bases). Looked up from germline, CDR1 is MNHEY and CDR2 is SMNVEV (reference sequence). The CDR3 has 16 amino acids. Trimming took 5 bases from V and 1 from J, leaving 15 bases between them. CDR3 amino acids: CASSPKGLVSYNEQFF. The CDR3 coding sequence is TGTGCCAGCAGTCCTAAGGGGCTTGTGTCCTACAATGAGCAGTTCTTC.

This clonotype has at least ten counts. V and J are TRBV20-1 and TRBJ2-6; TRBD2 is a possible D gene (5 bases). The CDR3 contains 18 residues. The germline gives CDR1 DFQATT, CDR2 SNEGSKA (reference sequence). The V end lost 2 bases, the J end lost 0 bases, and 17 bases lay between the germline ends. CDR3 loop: CSARPQEVADSGANVLTF. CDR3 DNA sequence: TGCAGTGCTAGACCCCAGGAGGTGGCAGACTCTGGGGCCAACGTCCTGACTTTC.

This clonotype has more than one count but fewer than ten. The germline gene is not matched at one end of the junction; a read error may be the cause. CDR3: CSVETGGDQPQHF. For the CDR3, the DNA is TGCAGCGTTGAAACAGGGGGCGATCAGCCTCAGCATTTT. This chain joins TRBV29-1 and TRBJ1-5; 9 bases fit TRBD1. This CDR3 has 13 amino acids. From germline, CDR1 is SQVTM and CDR2 ANQGSEA.

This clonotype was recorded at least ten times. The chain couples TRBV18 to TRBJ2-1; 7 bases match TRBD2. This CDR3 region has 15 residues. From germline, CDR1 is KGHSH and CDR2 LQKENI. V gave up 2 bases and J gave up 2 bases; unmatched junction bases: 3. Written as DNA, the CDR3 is TGTGCCAGCTCACCAGCCGGGACTACCTACAATGAGCAGTTCTTC. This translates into CASSPAGTTYNEQFF.

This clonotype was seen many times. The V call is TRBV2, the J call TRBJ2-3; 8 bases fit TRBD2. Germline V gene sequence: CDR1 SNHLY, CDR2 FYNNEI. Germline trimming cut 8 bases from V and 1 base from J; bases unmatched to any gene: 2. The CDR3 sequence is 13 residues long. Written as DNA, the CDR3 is TGTGCCAGCGCGCGGGAGGGCACAGATACGCAGTATTTT. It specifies CASAREGTDTQYF.

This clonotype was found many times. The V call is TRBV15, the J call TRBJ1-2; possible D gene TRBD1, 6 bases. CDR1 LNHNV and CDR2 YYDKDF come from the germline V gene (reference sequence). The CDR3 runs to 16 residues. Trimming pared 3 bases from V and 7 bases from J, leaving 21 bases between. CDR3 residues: CATSSDTGRTVAGYTF. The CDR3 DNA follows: TGTGCCACCAGCAGCGACACAGGACGGACAGTGGCTGGCTACACCTTC.

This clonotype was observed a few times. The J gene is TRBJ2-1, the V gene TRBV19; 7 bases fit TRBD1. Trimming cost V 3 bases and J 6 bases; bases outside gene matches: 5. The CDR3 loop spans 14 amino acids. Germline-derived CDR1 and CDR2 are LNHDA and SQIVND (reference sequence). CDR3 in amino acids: CASSIVRGFNEQFF. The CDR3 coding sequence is TGTGCCAGTAGTATCGTCAGGGGGTTCAATGAGCAGTTCTTC.

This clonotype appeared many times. CDR3 loop: CSVEWWGTGARGTQYF. Written as DNA, the CDR3 is TGCAGCGTTGAATGGTGGGGTACAGGGGCCAGGGGGACCCAGTACTTC. V gene TRBV29-1 combines with J gene TRBJ2-5; TRBD1 aligns across 7 bases. The CDR3 contains 16 residues. The germline gives CDR1 SQVTM, CDR2 ANQGSEA. V lost 2 bases to trimming and J lost 7 bases; unmatched junction nucleotides: 16.

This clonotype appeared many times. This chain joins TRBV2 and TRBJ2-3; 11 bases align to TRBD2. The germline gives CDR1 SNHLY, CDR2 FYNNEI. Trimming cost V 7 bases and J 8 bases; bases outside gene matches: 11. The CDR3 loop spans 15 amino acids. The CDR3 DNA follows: TGTGCCAGCACCGTCGGGACTAGCGGAGGGGGTACGCAGTATTTT. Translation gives CASTVGTSGGGTQYF.

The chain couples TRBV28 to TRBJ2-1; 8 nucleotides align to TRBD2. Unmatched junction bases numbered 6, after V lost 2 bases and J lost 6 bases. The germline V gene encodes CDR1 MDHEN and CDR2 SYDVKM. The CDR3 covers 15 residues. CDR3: CASSLLGLVSNEQFF. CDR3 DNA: TGTGCCAGCAGTTTACTGGGACTAGTGTCCAATGAGCAGTTCTTC. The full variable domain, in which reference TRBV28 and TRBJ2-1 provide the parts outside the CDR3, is DVKVTQSSRYLVKRTGEKVFLECVQDMDHENMFWYRQDPGLGLRLIYFSYDVKMKEKGDIPEGYSVSREKKERFSLILESASTNQTSMYLCASSLLGLVSNEQFFGPGTRLTVL.

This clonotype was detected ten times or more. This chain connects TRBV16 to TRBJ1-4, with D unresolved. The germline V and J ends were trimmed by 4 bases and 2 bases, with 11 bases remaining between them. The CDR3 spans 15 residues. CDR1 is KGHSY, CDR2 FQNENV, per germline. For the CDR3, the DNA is TGTGCCAGCAGCCCAACTTCCTCCACTAATGAAAAACTGTTTTTT. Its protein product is CASSPTSSTNEKLFF.

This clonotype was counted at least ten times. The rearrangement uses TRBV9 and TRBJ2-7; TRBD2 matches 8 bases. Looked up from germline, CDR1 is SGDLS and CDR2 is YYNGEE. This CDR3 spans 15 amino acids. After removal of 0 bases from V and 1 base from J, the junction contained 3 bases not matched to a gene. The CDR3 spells CASSVGSGSSYEQYF. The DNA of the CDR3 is TGTGCCAGCAGCGTAGGAAGCGGGAGTTCCTACGAGCAGTACTTC.

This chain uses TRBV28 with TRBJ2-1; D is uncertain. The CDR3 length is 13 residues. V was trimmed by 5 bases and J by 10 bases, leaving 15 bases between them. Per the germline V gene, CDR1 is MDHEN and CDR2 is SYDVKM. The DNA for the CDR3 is TGTGCCAGCAGTCCTCCCTTGCATTTAGAGCAGTTCTTC. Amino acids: CASSPPLHLEQFF.

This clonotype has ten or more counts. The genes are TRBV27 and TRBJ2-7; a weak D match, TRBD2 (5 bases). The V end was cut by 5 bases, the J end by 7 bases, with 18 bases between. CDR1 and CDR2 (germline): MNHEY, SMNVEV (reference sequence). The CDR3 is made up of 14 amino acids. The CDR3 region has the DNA TGTGCCAGCAGTCCCAGAGGGTTCCCTGAAGAGCAGTACTTC. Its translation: CASSPRGFPEEQYF.

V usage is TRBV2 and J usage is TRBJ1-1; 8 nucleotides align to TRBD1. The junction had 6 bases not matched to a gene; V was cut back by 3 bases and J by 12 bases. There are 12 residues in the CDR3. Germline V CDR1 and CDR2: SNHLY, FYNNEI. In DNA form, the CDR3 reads TGTGCCAGCAGTGAGGACAGGGCAATAACTTTCTTT. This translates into CASSEDRAITFF. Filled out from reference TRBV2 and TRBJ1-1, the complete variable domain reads EPEVTQTPSHQVTQMGQEVILRCVPISNHLYFYWYRQILGQKVEFLVSFYNNEISEKSEIFDDQFSVERPDGSNFTLKIRSTKLEDSAMYFCASSEDRAITFFGQGTRLTVV.

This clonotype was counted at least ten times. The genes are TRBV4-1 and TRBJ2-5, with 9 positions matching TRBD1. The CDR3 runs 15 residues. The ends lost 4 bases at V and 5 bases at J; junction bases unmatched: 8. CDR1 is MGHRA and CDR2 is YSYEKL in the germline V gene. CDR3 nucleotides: TGCGCCAGCAGCCCCGGTACAGGGGGCCGTGAGACCCAGTACTTC. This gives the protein CASSPGTGGRETQYF.

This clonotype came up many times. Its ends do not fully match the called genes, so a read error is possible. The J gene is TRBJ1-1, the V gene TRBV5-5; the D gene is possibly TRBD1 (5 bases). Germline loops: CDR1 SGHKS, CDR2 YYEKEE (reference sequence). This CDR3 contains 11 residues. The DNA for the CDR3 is TGTGCCAGCAGCGCGGACACTGGAGCTTTCTTT. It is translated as CASSADTGAFF.

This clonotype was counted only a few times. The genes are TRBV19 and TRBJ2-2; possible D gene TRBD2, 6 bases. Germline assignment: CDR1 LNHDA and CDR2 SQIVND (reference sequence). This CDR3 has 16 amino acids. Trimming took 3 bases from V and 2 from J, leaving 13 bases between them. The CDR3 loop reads CASSILAEINTGELFF. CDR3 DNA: TGTGCCAGTAGTATCTTAGCGGAGATAAACACCGGGGAGCTGTTTTTT.

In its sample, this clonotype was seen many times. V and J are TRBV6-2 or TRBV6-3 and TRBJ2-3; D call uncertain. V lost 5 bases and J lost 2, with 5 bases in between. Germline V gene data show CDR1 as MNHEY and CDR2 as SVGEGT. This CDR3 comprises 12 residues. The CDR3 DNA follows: TGTGCCAGCAGTAAAGTCACAGATACGCAGTATTTT. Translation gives CASSKVTDTQYF.

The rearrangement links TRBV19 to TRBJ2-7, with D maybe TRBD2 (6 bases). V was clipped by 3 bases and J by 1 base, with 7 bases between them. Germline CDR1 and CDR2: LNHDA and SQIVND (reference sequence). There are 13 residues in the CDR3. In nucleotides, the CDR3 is TGTGCCAGTAGTATGGGGAGGTCCTACGAGCAGTACTTC. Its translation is CASSMGRSYEQYF. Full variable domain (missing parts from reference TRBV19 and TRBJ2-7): DGGITQSPKYLFRKEGQNVTLSCEQNLNHDAMYWYRQDPGQGLRLIYYSQIVNDFQKGDIAEGYSVSREKKESFPLTVTSAQKNPTAFYLCASSMGRSYEQYFGPGTRLTVT.

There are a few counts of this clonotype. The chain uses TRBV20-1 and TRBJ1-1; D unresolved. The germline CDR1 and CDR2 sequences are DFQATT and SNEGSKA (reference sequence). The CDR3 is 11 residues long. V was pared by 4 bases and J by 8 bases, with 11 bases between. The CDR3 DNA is TGCAGTGCTAAGGGCGTACCCGAAGCTTTCTTT. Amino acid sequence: CSAKGVPEAFF.

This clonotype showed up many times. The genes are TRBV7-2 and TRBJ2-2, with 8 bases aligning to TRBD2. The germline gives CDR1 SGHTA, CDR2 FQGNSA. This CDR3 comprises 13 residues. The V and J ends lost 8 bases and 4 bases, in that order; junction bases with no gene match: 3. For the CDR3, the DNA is TGTGCCAGCGCTAGCGGGCGCACCGGGGAGCTGTTTTTT. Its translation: CASASGRTGELFF.

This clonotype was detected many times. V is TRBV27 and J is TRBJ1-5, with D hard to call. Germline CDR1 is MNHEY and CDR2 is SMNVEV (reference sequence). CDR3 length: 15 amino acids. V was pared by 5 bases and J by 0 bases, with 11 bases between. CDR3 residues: CASSTGPYSNQPQHF. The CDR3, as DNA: TGTGCCAGCAGTACGGGTCCCTATAGCAATCAGCCCCAGCATTTT.